This TCR beta chain was observed in a study of CD8+CD57+ T cells in acquired aplastic anemia. For the study at large: Sorted CD4+ and CD8+ cells gave an average of approximately 3 ug of DNA. Healthy donors gave about 10.8 million reads on average for CD4+ cells.

The CDR3 runs to 16 residues. CDR1 and CDR2 (germline): MNHEY, SVGAGI. Deletions cut 3 bases from V and 5 bases from J, with 20 bases between. For CDR3 and TCR beta VDJ profiling, genomic DNA was the template used. TCRdb reanalysed the reads using MiXCR and keeps one entry per CDR3 protein. Of a few hundred thousand distinct CDR3 sequences listed, over 60% are singletons. Study-level results: There were some 30 CD8+ CDR3 sequences that occurred in both patients and controls.

Details on this clonotype: No antigen is known for it.

Material for sequencing was sorted CD4+, CD8+, or CD8+CD57+ T cells (not recorded which) from PBMCs. The J gene is TRBJ2-7, the V gene TRBV6-5; tentatively, D is TRBD1 (6 bases). This TCR was recovered from a human donor in good health. The CDR3 DNA is TGTGCCAGCAGTTATTATTTTTCAGAGGGGGACCACGAGCAGTACTTC. Amino acid sequence: CASSYYFSEGDHEQYF.